This passage covers 14 T cell receptor beta chains from one sample sequenced in a study of Graves' ophthalmopathy and Graves' hyperthyroidism. As the template, RNA transcripts were used to amplify TCR beta CDR3 regions. First-round RT-PCR used HTBI primers; second-round multiplex PCR followed. TCRdb processed the multiplex PCR reads anew with MiXCR; each CDR3 protein has one entry. The sample consists of over a million distinct CDR3 sequences, approximately 35% of them appearing once. The material sequenced was peripheral blood or thyroid tissue (not recorded which). The receptors derive from an adult man with Graves' hyperthyroidism.

This clonotype was observed a handful of times. Germline and junction disagree at one end, which may indicate a read error. In nucleotides, the CDR3 is TGCGCCAGCAGCTCCGGGACTGGGGCCAACGTCCTGACTTTC. Protein: CASSSGTGANVLTF. This sequence joins TRBV7-2 and TRBJ2-6, with a weak D call TRBD2 (5 bases). Germline loops: CDR1 SGHTA, CDR2 FQGNSA. The CDR3 is made up of 14 amino acids.

CDR3 protein: CASSRPRLRDSRNTIYF. The DNA for the CDR3 is TGTGCCAGCAGCCGACCAAGGTTGCGGGATTCTCGAAACACCATATATTTT. The rearrangement links TRBV7-8 to TRBJ1-3; no firm D call. Germline V CDR1 and CDR2: SGHVS, FQNEAQ. This CDR3 region has 17 residues. With 5 bases removed from V and 5 bases from J, the gap between germline ends came to 22 bases.

V is TRBV7-2 and J is TRBJ2-5; maybe TRBD2 (6 bases). CDR1 SGHTA and CDR2 FQGNSA come from the germline V gene. V lost 4 bases to trimming and J lost 2 bases, with 26 bases between them. The CDR3 covers 19 residues. The CDR3: CASSSGLGGPVISQETQYF. In nucleotides, the CDR3 is TGTGCCAGCAGCTCTGGCTTGGGGGGACCAGTCATCTCACAAGAGACCCAGTACTTC.

The chain is built from TRBV25-1 and TRBJ2-3, with TRBD1 matching over 10 bases. The V gene end was trimmed by 5 bases and the J gene end by 4 bases; junction bases not matched to a gene: 6. CDR3 size: 15 residues. Germline V gene sequence: CDR1 MGHDK, CDR2 SYGVNS. CDR3 nucleotides: TGTGCCAGCAGTTACGCCGGGACAGGGGCAGATACGCAGTATTTT. Amino acids: CASSYAGTGADTQYF.

In its sample, this clonotype was seen many times. The chain links TRBV10-3 to TRBJ2-5; tentatively, D is TRBD1 (6 bases). Trimming pared 5 bases from V and 5 bases from J, leaving 12 bases between. Looked up from germline, CDR1 is ENHRY and CDR2 is SYGVKD. The CDR3 sequence is 13 residues long. The CDR3 loop is CAISLQGAETQYF. CDR3 DNA sequence: TGTGCCATCAGTCTACAGGGCGCGGAGACCCAGTACTTC.

This clonotype was found many times. This chain links TRBV9 with TRBJ1-1, with D unresolved. Germline CDR1 reads SGDLS; CDR2 reads YYNGEE. The CDR3 has 14 amino acids. The V end was cut by 0 bases, the J end by 2 bases, with 8 bases between. The CDR3 loop reads CASSVEGGNTEAFF. Written as DNA, the CDR3 is TGTGCCAGCAGCGTAGAGGGCGGAAACACTGAAGCTTTCTTT.

About this clonotype: The germline gene is not matched at one end of the junction; a read error may be the cause. This chain uses TRBV5-1 with TRBJ2-2, with D tentatively TRBD2 (6 bases). CDR3 length equals 13 residues. Germline V gene data show CDR1 as SGHRS and CDR2 as YFSETQ. The CDR3 sequence: CASRAQTTGEVFF. The CDR3 DNA is TGCGCCAGCCGCGCCCAGACGACCGGGGAGGTGTTTTTT.

This clonotype was seen repeatedly, ten times or more. The rearrangement joins TRBV5-8 to TRBJ1-2, with no clear D. The CDR3 contains 13 residues. Germline CDR1 SGHTS, CDR2 YDEGEE. V shed 5 bases and J shed 5 bases, with 13 bases lying between them. CDR3 sequence (DNA): TGTGCCAGCAGTTCGCCGGGATTATATGGCTACACCTTC. Amino acids: CASSSPGLYGYTF.

The chain links TRBV24-1 to TRBJ2-3; D is uncertain. The CDR3 loop spans 13 amino acids. The V end was cut by 0 bases, the J end by 2 bases, with 2 bases between. Per the germline V gene, CDR1 is KGHDR and CDR2 is SFDVKD. This chain's CDR3 is CATSDLLTDTQYF. CDR3 in DNA: TGTGCCACCAGTGATTTGCTCACAGATACGCAGTATTTT.

This clonotype was counted ten times or more. The gene calls are TRBV9 and TRBJ2-2; TRBD2 agrees at 7 bases. Trimming removed 3 bases from V and 7 bases from J; junction bases left unmatched: 15. CDR1 and CDR2 (germline): SGDLS, YYNGEE. The CDR3 extends over 17 amino acids. The CDR3 DNA follows: TGTGCCAGCAGCGACGAAGGGTCGGCGGGAGCTTTCGGGGAGCTGTTTTTT. This sequence encodes CASSDEGSAGAFGELFF.

The genes are TRBV10-3 and TRBJ1-5; perhaps TRBD1 as D (5 bases). Germline V CDR1 and CDR2: ENHRY, SYGVKD. The V gene lost 0 bases and the J gene lost 3 bases, with 9 bases spanning the gap. The CDR3 covers 15 residues. In DNA form, the CDR3 reads TGTGCCATCAGTGAGTCAAAAGGACACAATCAGCCCCAGCATTTT. Its translation: CAISESKGHNQPQHF.

The chain links TRBV25-1 to TRBJ1-3; 9 bases are shared with TRBD1. The CDR3 is 15 residues long. V gave up 3 bases and J gave up 3 bases; unmatched junction bases: 3. CDR1 is MGHDK, CDR2 SYGVNS, per germline. The DNA for the CDR3 is TGTGCCAGCAGTGAGACAGGGGGAAGTGGAAACACCATATATTTT. Protein product: CASSETGGSGNTIYF.

This clonotype was recorded a few times. The V and J genes are TRBV4-1 and TRBJ1-4, with D maybe TRBD1 (5 bases). The CDR3 totals 16 residues. Germline CDR1 reads MGHRA; CDR2 reads YSYEKL. V shed 1 base and J shed 5 bases, with 14 bases lying between them. CDR3 DNA sequence: TGCGCCAGCAGCCAAGCAGCTAGGGGACTGAATGAAAAACTGTTTTTT. Encoded protein: CASSQAARGLNEKLFF.

This clonotype turned up a few times. As DNA, the CDR3 is TGCAGCGTTCTGGGGGGCCTTGAAGCTTTCTTT. Translation gives CSVLGGLEAFF. This chain connects TRBV29-1 to TRBJ1-1, with D tentatively TRBD1 (6 bases). The CDR3 has 11 residues. The germline V gene encodes CDR1 SQVTM and CDR2 ANQGSEA. Trimming pared 5 bases from V and 7 bases from J, leaving 11 bases between.